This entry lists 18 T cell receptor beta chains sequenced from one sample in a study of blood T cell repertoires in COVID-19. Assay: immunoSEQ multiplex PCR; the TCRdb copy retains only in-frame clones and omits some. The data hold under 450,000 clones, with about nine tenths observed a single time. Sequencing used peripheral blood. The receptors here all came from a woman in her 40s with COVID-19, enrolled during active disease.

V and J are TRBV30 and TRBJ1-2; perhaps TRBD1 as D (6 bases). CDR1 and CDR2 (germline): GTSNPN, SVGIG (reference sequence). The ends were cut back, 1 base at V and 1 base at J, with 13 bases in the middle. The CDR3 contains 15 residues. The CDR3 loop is CAWSAQPRGNYGYTF. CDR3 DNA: TGTGCCTGGAGTGCGCAACCCAGGGGTAACTATGGCTACACCTTC.

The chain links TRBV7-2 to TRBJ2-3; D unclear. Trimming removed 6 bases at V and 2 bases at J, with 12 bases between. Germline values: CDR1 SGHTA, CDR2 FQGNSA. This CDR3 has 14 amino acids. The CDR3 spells CASRFRGYTDTQYF. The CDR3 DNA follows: TGTGCCAGCAGATTCAGAGGCTACACAGATACGCAGTATTTT.

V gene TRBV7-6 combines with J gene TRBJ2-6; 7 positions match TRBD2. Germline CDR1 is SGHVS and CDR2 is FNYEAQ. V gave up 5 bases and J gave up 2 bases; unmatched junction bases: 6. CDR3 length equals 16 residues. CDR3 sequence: CASSQNRGAGANVLTF. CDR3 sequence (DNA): TGTGCCAGCAGCCAGAACCGGGGGGCTGGGGCCAACGTCCTGACTTTC.

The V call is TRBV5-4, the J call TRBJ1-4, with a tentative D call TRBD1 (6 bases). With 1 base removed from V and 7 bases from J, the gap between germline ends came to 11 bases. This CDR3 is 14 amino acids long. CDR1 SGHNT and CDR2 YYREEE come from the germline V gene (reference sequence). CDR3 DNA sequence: TGTGCCAGCAGCTTGAAAGGGGGAACTGAAAAACTGTTTTTT. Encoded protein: CASSLKGGTEKLFF.

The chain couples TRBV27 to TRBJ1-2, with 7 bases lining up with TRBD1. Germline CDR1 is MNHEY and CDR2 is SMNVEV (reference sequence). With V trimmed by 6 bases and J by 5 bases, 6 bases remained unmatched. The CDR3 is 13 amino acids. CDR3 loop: CASSHTGAYGYTF. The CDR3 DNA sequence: TGTGCCAGCAGCCACACAGGGGCATATGGCTACACCTTC.

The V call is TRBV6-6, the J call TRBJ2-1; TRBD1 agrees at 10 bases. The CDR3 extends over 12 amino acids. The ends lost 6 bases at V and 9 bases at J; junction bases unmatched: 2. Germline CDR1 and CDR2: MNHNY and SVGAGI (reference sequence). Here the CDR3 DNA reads TGTGCCAGCAGCTGGGACAGGGGTGAGCAGTTCTTC. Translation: CASSWDRGEQFF.

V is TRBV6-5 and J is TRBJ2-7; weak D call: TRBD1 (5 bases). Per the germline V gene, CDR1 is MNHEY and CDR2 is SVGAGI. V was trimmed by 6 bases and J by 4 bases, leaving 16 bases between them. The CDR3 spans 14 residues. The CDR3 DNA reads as TGTGCCAGCAGCGGGTCCAAGGGGCCTTACGAGCAGTACTTC. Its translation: CASSGSKGPYEQYF.

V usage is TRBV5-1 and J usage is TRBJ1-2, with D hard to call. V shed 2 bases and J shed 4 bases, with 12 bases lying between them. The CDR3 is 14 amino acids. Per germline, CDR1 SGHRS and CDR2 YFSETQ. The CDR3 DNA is TGCGCCAGCAGCTTTTCGGGGAGACCCTATGGCTACACCTTC. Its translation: CASSFSGRPYGYTF.

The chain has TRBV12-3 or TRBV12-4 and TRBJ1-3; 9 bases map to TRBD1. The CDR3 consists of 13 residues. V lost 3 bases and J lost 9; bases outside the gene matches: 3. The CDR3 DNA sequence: TGTGCCAGCAGTTTCCTGGACAGGGGCACCATATATTTT. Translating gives CASSFLDRGTIYF.

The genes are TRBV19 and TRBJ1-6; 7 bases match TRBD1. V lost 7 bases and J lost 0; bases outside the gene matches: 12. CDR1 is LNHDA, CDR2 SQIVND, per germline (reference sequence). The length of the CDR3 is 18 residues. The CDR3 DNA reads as TGTGCCAGTACCGTACGAACAGGGGCGAGCTCCTATAATTCACCCCTCCACTTT. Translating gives CASTVRTGASSYNSPLHF.

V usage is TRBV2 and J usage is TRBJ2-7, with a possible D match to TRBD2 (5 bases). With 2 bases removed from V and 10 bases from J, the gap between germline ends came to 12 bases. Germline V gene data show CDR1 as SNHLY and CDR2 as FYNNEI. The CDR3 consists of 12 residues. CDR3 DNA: TGTGCCAGCAGTGAAAGGCGGACTGCACAGTACTTC. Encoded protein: CASSERRTAQYF.

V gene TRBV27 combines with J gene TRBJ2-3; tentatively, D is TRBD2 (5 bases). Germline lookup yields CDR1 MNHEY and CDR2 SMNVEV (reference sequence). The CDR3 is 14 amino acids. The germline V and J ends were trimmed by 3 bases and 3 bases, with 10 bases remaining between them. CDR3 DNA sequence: TGTGCCAGCAGTTTCGCGGGTATTACAGATACGCAGTATTTT. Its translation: CASSFAGITDTQYF.

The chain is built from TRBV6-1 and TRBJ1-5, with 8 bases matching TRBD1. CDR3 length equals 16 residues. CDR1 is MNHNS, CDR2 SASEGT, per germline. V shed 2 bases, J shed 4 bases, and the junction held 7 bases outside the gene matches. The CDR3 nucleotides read TGTGCCAGCAGTGAACCCCAGGGGGCCATAAATCAGCCCCAGCATTTT. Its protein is CASSEPQGAINQPQHF.

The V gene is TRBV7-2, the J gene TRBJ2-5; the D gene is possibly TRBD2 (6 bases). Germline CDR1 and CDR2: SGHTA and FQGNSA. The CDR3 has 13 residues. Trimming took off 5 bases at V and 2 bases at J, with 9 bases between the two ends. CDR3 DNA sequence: TGTGCCAGCAGCCGGGGGTTACAAGAGACCCAGTACTTC. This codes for CASSRGLQETQYF.

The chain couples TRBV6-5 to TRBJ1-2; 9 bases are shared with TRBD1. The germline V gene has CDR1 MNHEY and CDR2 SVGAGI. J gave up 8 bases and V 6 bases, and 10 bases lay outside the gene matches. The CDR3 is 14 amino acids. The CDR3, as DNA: TGTGCCAGCAGCCGGGACAGGGATTCAGGCGGCTACACCTTC. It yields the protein CASSRDRDSGGYTF.

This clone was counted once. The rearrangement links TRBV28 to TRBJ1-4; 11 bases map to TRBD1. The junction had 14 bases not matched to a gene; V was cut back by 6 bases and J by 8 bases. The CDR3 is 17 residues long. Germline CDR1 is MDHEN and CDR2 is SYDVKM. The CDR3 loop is CASRGGTGGPLGEKLFF. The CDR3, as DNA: TGTGCCAGCAGGGGCGGGACAGGGGGACCTTTGGGGGAAAAACTGTTTTTT.

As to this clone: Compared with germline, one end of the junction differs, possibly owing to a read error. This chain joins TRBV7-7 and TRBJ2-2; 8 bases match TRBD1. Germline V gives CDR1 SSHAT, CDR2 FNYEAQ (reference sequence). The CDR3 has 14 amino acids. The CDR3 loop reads CASSYQGASGELFF. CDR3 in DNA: TGTGCTAGCAGCTATCAGGGGGCGAGCGGGGAGCTGTTTTTT.

The CDR3 loop reads CASGGPNYGYTF. The CDR3 nucleotides are TGTGCCAGCGGGGGCCCCAACTATGGCTACACCTTC. The V gene is TRBV25-1, the J gene TRBJ1-2, with D possibly matching TRBD1 (6 bases). This CDR3 has 12 amino acids. Germline CDR1 is MGHDK and CDR2 is SYGVNS. The V gene lost 8 bases and the J gene lost 2 bases, with 9 bases spanning the gap.